The entry below describes one T cell receptor (beta chain). Given a far larger clone just one base away, this is likely a sequencing read error. In the same sample, other DNA sequences code for this CDR3. The sample belongs to a study of shared clonotypes between healthy human individuals. Original handling: ImmunoSEQ output held junction-only sequences without quality scores, so filtering differed. Method: immunoSEQ multiplex PCR; TCRdb's copy keeps in-frame clones and lacks some. That table is the source of V, J and clone size, and D and trimming were worked out from the DNA. The data hold about 1 million clones, with roughly 75% observed a single time. Division of CD4+ cells produced a CD45RA+ naive subset and a CD45RA-negative memory subset. The CDR3 consists of 11 residues. The V gene's germline CDR1 is SNHLY and CDR2 FYNNEI. V lost 4 bases and J lost 3, with 4 bases in between.

V is TRBV2 and J is TRBJ2-7; D ambiguous. The origin of this receptor is a man aged 18 to 29 in good health. Specimen: memory CD4+ T cells sorted from blood. Indicated subset: CD45RA-negative fraction. In DNA form, the CDR3 reads TGTGCCAGCAGTGTCAGCTACGAGCAGTACTTC. Its protein is CASSVSYEQYF.